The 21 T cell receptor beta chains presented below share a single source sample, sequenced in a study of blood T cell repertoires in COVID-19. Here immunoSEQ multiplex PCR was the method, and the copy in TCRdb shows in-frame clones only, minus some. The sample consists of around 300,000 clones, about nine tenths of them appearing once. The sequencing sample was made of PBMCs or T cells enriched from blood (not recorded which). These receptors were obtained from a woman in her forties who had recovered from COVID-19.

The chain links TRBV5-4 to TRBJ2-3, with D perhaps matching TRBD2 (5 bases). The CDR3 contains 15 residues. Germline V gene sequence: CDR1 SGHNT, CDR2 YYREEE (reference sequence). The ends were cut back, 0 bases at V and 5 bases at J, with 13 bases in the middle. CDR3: CASSLAGSVQDTQYF. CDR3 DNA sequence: TGTGCCAGCAGCTTGGCGGGGTCTGTTCAAGATACGCAGTATTTT.

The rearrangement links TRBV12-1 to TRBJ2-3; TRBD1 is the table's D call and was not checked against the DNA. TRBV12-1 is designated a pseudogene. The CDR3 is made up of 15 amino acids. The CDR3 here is CASSFALQGTDTQYF. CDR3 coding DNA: TGTGCCAGCAGCTTTGCTTTGCAGGGCACAGATACGCAGTATTTT.

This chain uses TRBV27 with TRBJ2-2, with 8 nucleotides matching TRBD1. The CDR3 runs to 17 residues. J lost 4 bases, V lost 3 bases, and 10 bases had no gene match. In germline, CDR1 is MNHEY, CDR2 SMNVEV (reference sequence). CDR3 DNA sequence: TGTGCCAGCAGTTTGAGGGGCAGGACAGGGCGCACCGGGGAGCTGTTTTTT. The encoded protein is CASSLRGRTGRTGELFF.

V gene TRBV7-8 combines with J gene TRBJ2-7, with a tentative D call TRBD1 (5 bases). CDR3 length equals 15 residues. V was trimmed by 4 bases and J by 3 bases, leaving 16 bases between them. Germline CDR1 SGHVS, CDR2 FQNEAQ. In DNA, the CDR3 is TGTGCCAGCAGCTCGCAGGGAAAAGGTTACTACGAGCAGTACTTC. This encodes CASSSQGKGYYEQYF.

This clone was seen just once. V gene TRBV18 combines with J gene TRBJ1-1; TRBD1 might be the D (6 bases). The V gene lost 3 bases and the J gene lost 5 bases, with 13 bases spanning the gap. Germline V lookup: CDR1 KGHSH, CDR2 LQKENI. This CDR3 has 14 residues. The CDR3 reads CASSPAGDGTEAFF. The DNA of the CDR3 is TGTGCCAGCTCACCGGCAGGGGATGGGACTGAAGCTTTCTTT.

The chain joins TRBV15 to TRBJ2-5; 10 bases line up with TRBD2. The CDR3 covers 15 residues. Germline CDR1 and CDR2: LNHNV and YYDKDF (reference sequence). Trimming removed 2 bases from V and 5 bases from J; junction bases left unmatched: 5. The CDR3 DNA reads TGTGCCACCAGCAGAAGCGGGGGGGCCGGTGAGACCCAGTACTTC. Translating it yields CATSRSGGAGETQYF.

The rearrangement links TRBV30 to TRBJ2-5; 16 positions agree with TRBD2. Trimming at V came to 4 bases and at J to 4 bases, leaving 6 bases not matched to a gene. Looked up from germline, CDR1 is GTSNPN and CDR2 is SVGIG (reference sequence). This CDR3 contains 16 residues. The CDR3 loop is CAWNQGLAGGLETQYF. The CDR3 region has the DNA TGTGCCTGGAACCAGGGACTAGCGGGGGGGCTAGAGACCCAGTACTTC. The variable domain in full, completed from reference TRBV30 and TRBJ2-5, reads SQTIHQWPATLVQPVGSPLSLECTVEGTSNPNLYWYRQAAGRGLQLLFYSVGIGQISSEVPQNLSASRPQDRQFILSSKKLLLSDSGFYLCAWNQGLAGGLETQYFGPGTRLLVL.

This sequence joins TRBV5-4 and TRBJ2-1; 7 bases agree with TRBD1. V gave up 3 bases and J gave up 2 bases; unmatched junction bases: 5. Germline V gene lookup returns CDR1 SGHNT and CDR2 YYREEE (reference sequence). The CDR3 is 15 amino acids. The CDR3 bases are TGTGCCAGCAGCTCCGGGACAGTCACCTACAATGAGCAGTTCTTC. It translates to CASSSGTVTYNEQFF.

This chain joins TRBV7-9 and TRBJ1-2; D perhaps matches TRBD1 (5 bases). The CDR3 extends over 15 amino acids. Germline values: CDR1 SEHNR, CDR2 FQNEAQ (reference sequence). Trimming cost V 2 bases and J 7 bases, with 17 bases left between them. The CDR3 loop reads CASSLRSGGEIGYTF. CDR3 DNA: TGTGCCAGCAGCTTAAGGAGCGGAGGGGAAATTGGCTACACCTTC.

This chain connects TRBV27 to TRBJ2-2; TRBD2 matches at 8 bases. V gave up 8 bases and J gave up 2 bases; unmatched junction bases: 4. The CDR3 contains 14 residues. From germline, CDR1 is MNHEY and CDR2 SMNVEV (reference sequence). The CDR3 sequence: CASRGGRNTGELFF. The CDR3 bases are TGTGCCAGCCGGGGGGGGAGAAACACCGGGGAGCTGTTTTTT.

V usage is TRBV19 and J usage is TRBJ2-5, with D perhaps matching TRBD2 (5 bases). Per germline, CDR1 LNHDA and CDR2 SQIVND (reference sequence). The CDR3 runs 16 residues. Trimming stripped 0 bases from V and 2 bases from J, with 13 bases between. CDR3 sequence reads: CASSIDNGGPQETQYF. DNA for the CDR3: TGTGCCAGTAGTATAGATAACGGCGGGCCGCAAGAGACCCAGTACTTC.

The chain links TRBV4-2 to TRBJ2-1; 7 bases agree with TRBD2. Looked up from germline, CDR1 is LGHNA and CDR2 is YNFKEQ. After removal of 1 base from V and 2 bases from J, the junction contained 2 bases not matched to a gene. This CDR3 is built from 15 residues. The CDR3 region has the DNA TGTGCCAGCAGCCAAGGGGGAGGGCCCTACAATGAGCAGTTCTTC. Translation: CASSQGGGPYNEQFF.

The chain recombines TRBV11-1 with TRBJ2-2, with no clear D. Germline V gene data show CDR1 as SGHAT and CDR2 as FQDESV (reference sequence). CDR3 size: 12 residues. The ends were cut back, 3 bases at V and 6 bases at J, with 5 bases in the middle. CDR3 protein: CASSFSSGELFF. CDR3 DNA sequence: TGTGCCAGCAGCTTTTCGTCCGGGGAGCTGTTTTTT.

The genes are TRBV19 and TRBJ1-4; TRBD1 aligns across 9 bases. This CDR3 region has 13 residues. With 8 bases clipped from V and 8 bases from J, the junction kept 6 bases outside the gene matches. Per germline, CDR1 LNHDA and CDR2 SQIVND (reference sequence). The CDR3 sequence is CASSGQGREKLFF. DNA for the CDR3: TGTGCCAGTTCTGGACAGGGGAGGGAAAAACTGTTTTTT.

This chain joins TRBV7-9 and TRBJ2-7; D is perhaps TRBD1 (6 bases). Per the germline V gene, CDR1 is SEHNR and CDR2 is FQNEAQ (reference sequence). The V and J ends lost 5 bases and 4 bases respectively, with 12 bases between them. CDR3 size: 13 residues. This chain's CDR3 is CASSGHQGYEQYF. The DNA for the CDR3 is TGTGCCAGCAGCGGACATCAGGGGTACGAGCAGTACTTC.

The CDR3 DNA follows: TGCGCCAGCAGCTTGGCCTCCGGGCAGCCCCAGCATTTT. It yields the protein CASSLASGQPQHF. The J gene is TRBJ1-5, the V gene TRBV5-1; D unresolved. Trimming removed 0 bases from V and 7 bases from J, with 8 bases in between. The germline gives CDR1 SGHRS, CDR2 YFSETQ. The CDR3 has 13 amino acids.

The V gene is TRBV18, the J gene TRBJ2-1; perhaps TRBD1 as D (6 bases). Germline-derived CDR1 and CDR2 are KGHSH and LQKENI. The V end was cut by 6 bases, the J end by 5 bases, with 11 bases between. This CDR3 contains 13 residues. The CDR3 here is CASSKQGDNEQFF. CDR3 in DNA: TGTGCCAGCTCGAAACAGGGAGACAATGAGCAGTTCTTC.

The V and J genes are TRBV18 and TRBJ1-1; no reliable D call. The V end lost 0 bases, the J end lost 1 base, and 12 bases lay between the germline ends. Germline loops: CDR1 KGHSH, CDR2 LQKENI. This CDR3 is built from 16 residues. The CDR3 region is CASSPPSALTNTEAFF. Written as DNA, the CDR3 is TGTGCCAGCTCACCACCCTCCGCGCTTACGAACACTGAAGCTTTCTTT.

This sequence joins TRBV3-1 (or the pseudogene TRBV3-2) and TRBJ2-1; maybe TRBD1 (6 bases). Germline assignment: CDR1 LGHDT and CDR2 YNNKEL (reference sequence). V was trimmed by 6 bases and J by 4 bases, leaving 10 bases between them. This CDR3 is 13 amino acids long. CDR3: CASRQGKYNEQFF. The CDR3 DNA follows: TGTGCCAGCAGGCAGGGGAAATACAATGAGCAGTTCTTC.

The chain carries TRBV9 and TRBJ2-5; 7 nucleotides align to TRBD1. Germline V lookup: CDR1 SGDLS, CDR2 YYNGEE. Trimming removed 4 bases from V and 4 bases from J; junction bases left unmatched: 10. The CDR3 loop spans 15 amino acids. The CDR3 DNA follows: TGTGCCAGCAGCCCCACCACAGGGGACGGAGAGACCCAGTACTTC. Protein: CASSPTTGDGETQYF.

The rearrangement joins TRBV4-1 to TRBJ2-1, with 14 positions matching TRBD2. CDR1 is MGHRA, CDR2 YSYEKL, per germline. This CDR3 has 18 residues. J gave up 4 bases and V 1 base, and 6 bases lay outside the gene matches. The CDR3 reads CASSQGLAGGPRYNEQFF. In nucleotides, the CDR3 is TGCGCCAGCAGCCAAGGACTAGCGGGAGGGCCACGGTACAATGAGCAGTTCTTC.